This TCR beta chain was profiled in a study of identical twins. Points on this clonotype: What it binds is not known.

Whole-study results and caveats: Modelling underestimated the level of out-of-frame TCR alpha sharing observed in monozygotic twins. Researchers caution that invariant MAIT and iNKT cells could partly confound zero-insertion analyses. Where out-of-frame alpha sequences were twin-shared, they showed excess low generation probability. Fewer insertions characterized abundant cord blood beta clonotypes, whereas memory repertoires showed none.

The CDR3 length is 17 residues. The germline CDR1 and CDR2 sequences are KGHSH and LQKENI. The V and J ends lost 1 base and 0 bases respectively, with 12 bases between them. TCRdb reanalysed the 5' RACE reads using MiXCR and keeps one entry per CDR3 protein. The table lists under 500,000 distinct CDR3 sequences, roughly an eighth of them singletons. These records were also assigned to another study, of yellow fever vaccine responses in identical twins.

The clonotype comes from a woman aged 18-29 years in good health. The chain couples TRBV18 to TRBJ2-2, with D possibly being TRBD2 (6 bases). The sequenced sample consisted of CD4+ T cells sorted from blood. The CDR3 nucleotides read TGTGCCAGCTCACCACGCCCCCCGGGGGCGAACACCGGGGAGCTGTTTTTT. Protein sequence: CASSPRPPGANTGELFF.